The text below deals with one TCR beta chain. The antigen remains unidentified. This CDR3 has 15 residues. With 2 bases removed from V and 3 bases from J, the gap between germline ends came to 14 bases. Germline V lookup: CDR1 MNHNS, CDR2 SASEGT. The data were produced by immunoSEQ multiplex PCR, yet TCRdb's version contains in-frame clones alone and is incomplete. The sample lists millions of clones; around nine tenths were seen once. None of the donors, who were healthy HIV-negative adults, had recently had acute infections or vaccinations. This sample was taken from a study of shared clonotypes between healthy human individuals. Study details: Every donor yielded three CD4 naive, three CD4 memory, two CD8 naive and one CD8 memory plate.

Study observations and caveats: A generally larger estimated richness was seen in naive subsets than in memory subsets.

This TCR was recovered from a man aged 18-30 years in good health. Specimen: naive CD4+ T cells sorted from blood. Indicated subset: CD45RA+ positively selected. The chain recombines TRBV6-1 with TRBJ2-7; no reliable D call. The CDR3 protein is CASSESGQLGYEQYF. The CDR3 region has the DNA TGTGCCAGCAGTGAAAGTGGCCAGTTAGGCTACGAGCAGTACTTC.